These 7 T cell receptor beta chains came from one sample sequenced in a study of T cell responses to AZD1222 COVID-19 vaccine (dated by TCRdb to the early 2020s). The sample's time point label, in plain terms: baseline before first vaccination. To prepare the library, the immunoSEQ multiplex PCR assay was applied. The table was pulled from immuneACCESS by TCRdb, which kept in-frame rearrangements only. Such tables lose some clones; where checked, under half of the loss comes from unresolved V genes, and the rest has no known cause. The sample table holds 75,000 to 90,000 clones, of which 70% to 80% were seen once. Of the sample, under 25% is held by the ten largest clones. Sample: peripheral blood, taken on day 0 of AZD1222 vaccination. These receptors came from an adult in good health.

The gene calls are TRBV10-3 and TRBJ1-1; D gene unclear. The CDR3 covers 13 residues. The V and J ends lost 7 bases and 2 bases respectively, with 11 bases between them. The germline V gene has CDR1 ENHRY and CDR2 SYGVKD. The CDR3 loop reads CAITPASNTEAFF. The CDR3, as DNA: TGTGCCATCACCCCGGCGAGCAACACTGAAGCTTTCTTT.

The chain links TRBV5-1 to TRBJ2-6; no clear D gene. Trimming stripped 0 bases from V and 4 bases from J, with 8 bases between. Germline loops: CDR1 SGHRS, CDR2 YFSETQ. This CDR3 has 15 amino acids. The CDR3 reads CASSLVFEGANVLTF. The CDR3 DNA reads TGCGCCAGCAGCTTGGTCTTCGAGGGGGCCAACGTCCTGACTTTC. The full variable domain, its missing parts supplied by reference TRBV5-1 and TRBJ2-6, is KAGVTQTPRYLIKTRGQQVTLSCSPISGHRSVSWYQQTPGQGLQFLFEYFSETQRNKGNFPGRFSGRQFSNSRSEMNVSTLELGDSALYLCASSLVFEGANVLTFGAGSRLTVL.

The CDR3 is CASSLGWGLADTQYF. In nucleotides, the CDR3 is TGCGCCAGCAGCTTGGGGTGGGGGCTGGCAGATACGCAGTATTTT. J is TRBJ2-3 and V is TRBV5-1, with D possibly matching TRBD1 (6 bases). CDR1 SGHRS and CDR2 YFSETQ come from the germline V gene. The length of the CDR3 is 15 residues. V was cut by 0 bases and J by 4 bases, with 12 bases left in between. The variable domain in full, with the rest retrieved from reference TRBV5-1 and TRBJ2-3, is KAGVTQTPRYLIKTRGQQVTLSCSPISGHRSVSWYQQTPGQGLQFLFEYFSETQRNKGNFPGRFSGRQFSNSRSEMNVSTLELGDSALYLCASSLGWGLADTQYFGPGTRLTVL.

V is TRBV6-5 and J is TRBJ1-2; no clear D gene. The CDR3 loop spans 13 amino acids. In germline, CDR1 is MNHEY, CDR2 SVGAGI. Trimming took 5 bases from V and 1 from J, leaving 8 bases between them. The CDR3 loop reads CASSRTGNYGYTF. In DNA, the CDR3 is TGTGCCAGCAGTCGGACGGGTAACTATGGCTACACCTTC.

V and J are TRBV4-1 and TRBJ2-4; D is ambiguous. V dropped 3 bases and J dropped 0 bases, with 18 bases sitting between them. Germline values: CDR1 MGHRA, CDR2 YSYEKL. CDR3 length: 18 residues. The CDR3, as DNA: TGCGCCAGCAGCCATCTGAGTAGGACCACATTAGCCAAAAACATTCAGTACTTC. Its translation: CASSHLSRTTLAKNIQYF.

The chain combines TRBV6-5 with TRBJ1-1, with TRBD1 as a possible D gene (6 bases). Trimming shortened V by 6 bases and J by 1 base, and 15 bases separated the two germline ends. The CDR3 has 15 amino acids. Germline assignment: CDR1 MNHEY and CDR2 SVGAGI. The CDR3 DNA follows: TGTGCCAGCAGGGACACGGGGGCAGAGAACACTGAAGCTTTCTTT. It translates to CASRDTGAENTEAFF.

The rearrangement joins TRBV19 to TRBJ1-2; D unclear. V lost 6 bases, J lost 8 bases, and 16 bases lay in between. The germline V gene has CDR1 LNHDA and CDR2 SQIVND (reference sequence). This CDR3 region has 13 residues. The chain's CDR3 is CASSQTEAGGYTF. DNA of the CDR3: TGTGCCAGTAGCCAAACGGAGGCTGGCGGCTACACCTTC. The full variable domain, with the rest looked up from reference TRBV19 and TRBJ1-2, is DGGITQSPKYLFRKEGQNVTLSCEQNLNHDAMYWYRQDPGQGLRLIYYSQIVNDFQKGDIAEGYSVSREKKESFPLTVTSAQKNPTAFYLCASSQTEAGGYTFGSGTRLTVV.